This TCR beta chain was identified during a study of shared clonotypes between healthy human individuals. Findings and limits, study-wide: Against clonotypes common to all four donors, non-shared ones had lower generation probabilities.

In the naive CD8 group, cells lacked CD45RO and were positively selected for CCR7, so terminally differentiated effector memory CD45RA+ cells were left out. The donors, all of them Caucasian adults, lived in Nashville, Tennessee. This clone was detected ten times or more. The antigen remains undetermined. Some clones are missing from TCRdb's copy, which holds only in-frame ones; the method was immunoSEQ multiplex PCR. The data show some 800,000 clones, almost 95% seen once. Trimming stripped 1 base from V and 8 bases from J, with 17 bases between. This CDR3 is 15 amino acids long. Looked up from germline, CDR1 is MNHNS and CDR2 is SASEGT.

Sequencing was done on a sample of naive CD8+ T cells sorted from blood. This chain connects TRBV6-1 to TRBJ1-2; a weak D match, TRBD1 (6 bases). The clonotype originates from a man between 25 and 39 years old in good health. DNA of the CDR3: TGTGCCAGCAGTGAAGTAGCAGGGGCCCCTGTCGGCTACACCTTC. Translation gives CASSEVAGAPVGYTF.